This paragraph reports one TCR beta chain. This sample was included in a study of shared clonotypes between healthy human individuals. CDR1 is MNHNY and CDR2 is SVGAGI in the germline V gene (reference sequence). The length of the CDR3 is 14 residues. V was pared by 2 bases and J by 1 base, with 6 bases between. Sorted-subset replicate PCRs used approximately 200 ng of genomic DNA. This amount corresponded to about 30,000 T cell genomes. Here immunoSEQ multiplex PCR was the method, and the copy in TCRdb shows in-frame clones only, minus some. The sample consists of 2 million or so clones, about 95% of them appearing once. In the naive CD8 group, cells lacked CD45RO and were positively selected for CCR7, so terminally differentiated effector memory CD45RA+ cells were left out. Each sample came from a Caucasian adult donor living in Nashville, Tennessee.

This chain connects TRBV6-6 to TRBJ2-4; D gene ambiguous. This receptor was taken from a young man in good health. The sequenced sample consisted of naive CD8+ T cells sorted from blood. CDR3 protein: CASSYEVAKNIQYF. The CDR3 DNA is TGTGCCAGCAGTTACGAAGTGGCCAAAAACATTCAGTACTTC.